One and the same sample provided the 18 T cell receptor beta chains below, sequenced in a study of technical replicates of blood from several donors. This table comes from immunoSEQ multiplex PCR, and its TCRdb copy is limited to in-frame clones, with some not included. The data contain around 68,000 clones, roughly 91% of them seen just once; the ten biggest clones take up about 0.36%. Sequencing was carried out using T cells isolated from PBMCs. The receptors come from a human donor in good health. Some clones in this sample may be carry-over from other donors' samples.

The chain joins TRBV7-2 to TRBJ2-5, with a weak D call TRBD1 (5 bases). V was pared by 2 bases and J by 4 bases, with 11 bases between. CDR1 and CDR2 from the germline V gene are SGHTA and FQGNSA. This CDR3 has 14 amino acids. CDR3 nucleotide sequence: TGTGCCAGCAGCTTATCCCAGGGCCCAGAGACCCAGTACTTC. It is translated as CASSLSQGPETQYF.

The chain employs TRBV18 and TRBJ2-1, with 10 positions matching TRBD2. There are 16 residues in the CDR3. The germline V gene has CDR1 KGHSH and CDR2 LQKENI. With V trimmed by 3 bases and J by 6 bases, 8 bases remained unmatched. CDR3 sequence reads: CASSPSGLAWGNEQFF. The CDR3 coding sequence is TGTGCCAGCTCACCTTCGGGACTAGCGTGGGGCAATGAGCAGTTCTTC.

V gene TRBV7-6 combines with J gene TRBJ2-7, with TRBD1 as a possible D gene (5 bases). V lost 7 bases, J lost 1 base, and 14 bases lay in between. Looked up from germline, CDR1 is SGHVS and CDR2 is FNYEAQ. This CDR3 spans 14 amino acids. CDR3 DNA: TGTGCCAGCACCCAGGGTAGGGGTTCCTACGAGCAGTACTTC. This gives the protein CASTQGRGSYEQYF. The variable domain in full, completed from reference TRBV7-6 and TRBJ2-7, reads GAGVSQSPRYKVTKRGQDVALRCDPISGHVSLYWYRQALGQGPEFLTYFNYEAQQDKSGLPNDRFSAERPEGSISTLTIQRTEQRDSAMYRCASTQGRGSYEQYFGPGTRLTVT.

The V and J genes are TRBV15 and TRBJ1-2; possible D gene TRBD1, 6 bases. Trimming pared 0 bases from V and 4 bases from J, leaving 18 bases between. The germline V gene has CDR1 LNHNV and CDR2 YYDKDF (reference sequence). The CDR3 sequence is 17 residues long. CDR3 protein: CATSREGVRGRGYGYTF. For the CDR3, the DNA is TGTGCCACCAGCAGAGAGGGGGTGAGAGGCAGGGGCTATGGCTACACCTTC.

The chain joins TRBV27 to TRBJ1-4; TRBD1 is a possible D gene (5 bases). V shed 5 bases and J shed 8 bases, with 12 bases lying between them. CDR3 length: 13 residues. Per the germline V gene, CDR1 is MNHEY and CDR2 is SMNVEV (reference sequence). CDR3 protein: CASSRGGGEKLFF. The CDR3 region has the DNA TGTGCCAGCAGTAGGGGAGGCGGCGAAAAACTGTTTTTT. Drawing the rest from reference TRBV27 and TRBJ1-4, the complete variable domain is EAQVTQNPRYLITVTGKKLTVTCSQNMNHEYMSWYRQDPGLGLRQIYYSMNVEVTDKGDVPEGYKVSRKEKRNFPLILESPSPNQTSLYFCASSRGGGEKLFFGSGTQLSVL.

The CDR3 nucleotides are TGCGCCAGCAGCCATCCGGGACAGGTTTACTACGAGCAGTACTTC. Encoded protein: CASSHPGQVYYEQYF. The V gene is TRBV4-1, the J gene TRBJ2-5; 8 nucleotides match TRBD1. The end of the DNA is better explained by TRBJ2-7, so the J call may be wrong. In germline, CDR1 is MGHRA, CDR2 YSYEKL. There are 15 residues in the CDR3.

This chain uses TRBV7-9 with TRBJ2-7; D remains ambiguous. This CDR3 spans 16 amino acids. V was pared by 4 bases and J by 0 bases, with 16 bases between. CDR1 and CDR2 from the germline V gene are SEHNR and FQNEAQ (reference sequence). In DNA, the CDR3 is TGTGCCAGCAGCTCCCGGAACCTCCGCGGCTCCTACGAGCAGTACTTC. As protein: CASSSRNLRGSYEQYF.

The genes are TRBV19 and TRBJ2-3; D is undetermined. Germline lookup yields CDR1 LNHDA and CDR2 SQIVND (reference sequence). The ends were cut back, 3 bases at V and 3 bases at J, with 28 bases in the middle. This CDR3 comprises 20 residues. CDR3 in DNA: TGTGCCAGTAGTATTGGGCACCTCGTTCCAGAGTCGGTTTTAACAGATACGCAGTATTTT. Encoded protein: CASSIGHLVPESVLTDTQYF.

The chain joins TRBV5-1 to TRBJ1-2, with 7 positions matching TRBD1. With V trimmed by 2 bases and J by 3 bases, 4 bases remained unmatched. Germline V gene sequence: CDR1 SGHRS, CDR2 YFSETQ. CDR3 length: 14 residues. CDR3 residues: CASSFSGTDYGYTF. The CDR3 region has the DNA TGCGCCAGCAGCTTCTCCGGGACAGACTATGGCTACACCTTC.

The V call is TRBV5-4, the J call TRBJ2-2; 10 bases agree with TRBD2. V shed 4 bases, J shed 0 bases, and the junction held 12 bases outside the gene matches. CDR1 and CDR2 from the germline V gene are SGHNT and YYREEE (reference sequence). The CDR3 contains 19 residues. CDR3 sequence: CASSQLLAGFRSNTGELFF. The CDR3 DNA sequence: TGTGCCAGCAGCCAATTACTAGCGGGGTTCAGATCGAACACCGGGGAGCTGTTTTTT.

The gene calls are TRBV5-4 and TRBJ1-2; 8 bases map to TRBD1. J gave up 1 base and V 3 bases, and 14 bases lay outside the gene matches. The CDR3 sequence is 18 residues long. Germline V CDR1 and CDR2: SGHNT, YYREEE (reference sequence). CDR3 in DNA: TGTGCCAGCAGCTCAGGACAGGGCTTTGGTTTAGTTAACTATGGCTACACCTTC. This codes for CASSSGQGFGLVNYGYTF.

CDR3 region: CASSYSGQTEKLFF. The DNA of the CDR3 is TGTGCCAGCAGTTACTCGGGACAGACAGAAAAACTGTTTTTT. J is TRBJ1-4 and V is TRBV6-5; 7 bases agree with TRBD1. Germline V lookup: CDR1 MNHEY, CDR2 SVGAGI. Trimming cost V 0 bases and J 8 bases; bases outside gene matches: 3. The CDR3 is 14 amino acids.

The CDR3 region is CSGYVEYGYTF. For the CDR3, the DNA is TGCAGCGGGTACGTGGAGTATGGCTACACCTTC. The chain carries TRBV29-1 and TRBJ1-2, with D hard to call. CDR1 and CDR2 from the germline V gene are SQVTM and ANQGSEA. The CDR3 sequence is 11 residues long. Trimming stripped 7 bases from V and 5 bases from J, with 11 bases between.

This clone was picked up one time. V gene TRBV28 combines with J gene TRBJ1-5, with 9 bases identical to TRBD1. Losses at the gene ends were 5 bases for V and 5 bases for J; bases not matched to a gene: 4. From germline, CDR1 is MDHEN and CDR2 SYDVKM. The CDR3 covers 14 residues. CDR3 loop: CASSPRTGDQPQHF. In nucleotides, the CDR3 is TGTGCCAGCAGTCCCCGGACAGGGGATCAGCCCCAGCATTTT. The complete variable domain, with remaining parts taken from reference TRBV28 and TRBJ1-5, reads DVKVTQSSRYLVKRTGEKVFLECVQDMDHENMFWYRQDPGLGLRLIYFSYDVKMKEKGDIPEGYSVSREKKERFSLILESASTNQTSMYLCASSPRTGDQPQHFGDGTRLSIL.

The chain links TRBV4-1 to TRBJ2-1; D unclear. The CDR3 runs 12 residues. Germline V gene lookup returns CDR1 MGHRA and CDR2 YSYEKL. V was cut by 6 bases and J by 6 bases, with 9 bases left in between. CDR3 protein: CASSPYGNEQFF. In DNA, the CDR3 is TGCGCCAGCAGTCCCTATGGCAATGAGCAGTTCTTC.

This CDR3 is CASKSSGRTYEQYF. The CDR3 DNA reads TGTGCCAGCAAAAGTAGCGGGAGAACCTACGAGCAGTACTTC. The chain carries TRBV5-4 and TRBJ2-7; TRBD2 aligns across 9 bases. CDR1 SGHNT and CDR2 YYREEE come from the germline V gene (reference sequence). Germline trimming cut 6 bases from V and 2 bases from J; bases unmatched to any gene: 6. This CDR3 has 14 residues.

Written as DNA, the CDR3 is TGTGCCAGCAGCTCCCTCTACAGGACAGAGGACACTGAAGCTTTCTTT. Translation: CASSSLYRTEDTEAFF. The J gene is TRBJ1-1, the V gene TRBV5-6; D possibly corresponds to TRBD1 (6 bases). Germline CDR1 reads SGHDT; CDR2 reads YYEEEE. This CDR3 contains 16 residues. Trimming took off 3 bases at V and 3 bases at J, with 18 bases between the two ends.

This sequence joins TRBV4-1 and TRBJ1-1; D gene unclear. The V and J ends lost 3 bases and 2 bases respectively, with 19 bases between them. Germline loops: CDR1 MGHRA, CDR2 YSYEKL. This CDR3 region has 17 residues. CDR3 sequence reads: CASSHPPDGSKNTEAFF. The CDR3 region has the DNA TGCGCCAGCAGCCATCCCCCGGACGGGAGCAAAAACACTGAAGCTTTCTTT.